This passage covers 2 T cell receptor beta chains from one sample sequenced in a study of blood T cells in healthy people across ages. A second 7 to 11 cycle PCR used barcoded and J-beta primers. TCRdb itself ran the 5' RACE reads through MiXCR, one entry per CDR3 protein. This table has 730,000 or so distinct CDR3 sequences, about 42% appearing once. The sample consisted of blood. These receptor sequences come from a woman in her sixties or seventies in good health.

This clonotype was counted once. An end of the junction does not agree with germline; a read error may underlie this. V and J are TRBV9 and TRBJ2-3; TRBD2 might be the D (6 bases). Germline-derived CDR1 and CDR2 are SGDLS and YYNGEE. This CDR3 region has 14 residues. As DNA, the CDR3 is TGTGCCAGCAGCGCTGGGGGGAGCACAGATGCGCAGTATTTT. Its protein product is CASSAGGSTDAQYF.

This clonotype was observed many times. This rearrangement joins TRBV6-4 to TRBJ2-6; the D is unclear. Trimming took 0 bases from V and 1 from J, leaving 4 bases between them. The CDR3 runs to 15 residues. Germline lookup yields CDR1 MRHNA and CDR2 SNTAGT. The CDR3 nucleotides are TGTGCCAGCAGTGACTCGATTTCTGGGGCCAACGTCCTGACTTTC. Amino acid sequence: CASSDSISGANVLTF.